This T cell receptor beta chain was captured by sequencing in a study of blood T cell repertoires in COVID-19. At the level of the study: Acute-phase and convalescent COVID-19 samples originated in the United States, Italy and Spain. In each case, the material was cDNA or gDNA derived from T cells, B-cell-depleted T cells, or PBMCs.

Original analysis: Reference gene primers were amplified, and this amplification served to estimate nucleated cell counts. Measured with immunoSEQ multiplex PCR; TCRdb has only the in-frame clones, and not every one. Clonal size and the V and J genes are those of that table, whereas D and trimming came from the DNA. The sample consists of about 25,000 clones, around 86% of them appearing once. Trimming cost V 2 bases and J 1 base, with 6 bases left between them. This CDR3 has 13 amino acids. Germline CDR1 is SGHRS and CDR2 is YFSETQ. This TCR was recovered from a man aged 45-65 years with active COVID-19. The chain links TRBV5-1 to TRBJ1-1, with D unresolved. Sequenced sample: peripheral blood. The CDR3 protein is CASSFVQNTEAFF. The CDR3 bases are TGCGCCAGCAGCTTTGTACAGAACACTGAAGCTTTCTTT.